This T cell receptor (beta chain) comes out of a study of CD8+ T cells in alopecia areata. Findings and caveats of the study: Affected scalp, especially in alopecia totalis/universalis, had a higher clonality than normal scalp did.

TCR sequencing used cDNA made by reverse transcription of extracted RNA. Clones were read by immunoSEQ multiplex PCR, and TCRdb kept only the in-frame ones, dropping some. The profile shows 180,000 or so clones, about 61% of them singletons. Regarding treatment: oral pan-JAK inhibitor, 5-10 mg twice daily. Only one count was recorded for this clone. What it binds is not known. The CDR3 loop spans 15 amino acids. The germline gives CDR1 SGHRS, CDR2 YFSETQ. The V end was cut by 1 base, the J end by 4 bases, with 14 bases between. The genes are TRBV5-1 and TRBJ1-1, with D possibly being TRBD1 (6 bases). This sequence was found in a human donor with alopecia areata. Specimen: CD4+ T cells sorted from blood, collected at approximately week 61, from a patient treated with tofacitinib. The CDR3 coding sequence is TGCGCCAGCAGCTTGTCAACGGGGGCTTTCACTGAAGCTTTCTTT. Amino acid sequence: CASSLSTGAFTEAFF.